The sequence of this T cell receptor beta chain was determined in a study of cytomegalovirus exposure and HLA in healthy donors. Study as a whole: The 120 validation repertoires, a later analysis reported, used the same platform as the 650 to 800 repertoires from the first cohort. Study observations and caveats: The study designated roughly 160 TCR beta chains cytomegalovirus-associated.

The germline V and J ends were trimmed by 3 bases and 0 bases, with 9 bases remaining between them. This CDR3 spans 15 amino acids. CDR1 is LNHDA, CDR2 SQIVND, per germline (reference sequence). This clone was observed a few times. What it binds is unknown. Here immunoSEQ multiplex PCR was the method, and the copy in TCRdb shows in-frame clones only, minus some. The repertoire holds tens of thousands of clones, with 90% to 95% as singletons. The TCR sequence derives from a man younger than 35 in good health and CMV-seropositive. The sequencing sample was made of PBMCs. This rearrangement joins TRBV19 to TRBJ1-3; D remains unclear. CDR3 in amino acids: CASSITVLSGNTIYF. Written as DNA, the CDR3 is TGTGCCAGTAGTATTACAGTCCTCTCTGGAAACACCATATATTTT.